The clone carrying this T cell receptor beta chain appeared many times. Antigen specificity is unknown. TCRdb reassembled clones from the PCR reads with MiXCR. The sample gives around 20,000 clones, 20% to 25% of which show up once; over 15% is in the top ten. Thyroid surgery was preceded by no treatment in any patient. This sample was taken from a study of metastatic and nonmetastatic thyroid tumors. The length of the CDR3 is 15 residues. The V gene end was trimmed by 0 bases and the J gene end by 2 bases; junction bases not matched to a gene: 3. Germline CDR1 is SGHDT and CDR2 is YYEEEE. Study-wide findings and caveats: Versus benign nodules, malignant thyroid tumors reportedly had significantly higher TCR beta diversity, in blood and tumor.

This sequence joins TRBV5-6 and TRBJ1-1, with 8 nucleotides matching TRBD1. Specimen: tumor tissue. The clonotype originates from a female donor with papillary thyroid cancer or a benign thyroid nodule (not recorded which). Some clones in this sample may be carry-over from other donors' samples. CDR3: CASSLDRGVNTEAFF. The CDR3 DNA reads TGTGCCAGCAGCTTGGACAGGGGGGTTAACACTGAAGCTTTCTTT.